The rows below give T cell receptor beta chains drawn from one sample of a study of Ad26.COV2.S vaccination and SARS-CoV-2 variants. Here immunoSEQ multiplex PCR was the method, and the copy in TCRdb shows in-frame clones only, minus some. The sample has hundreds of thousands of clones, roughly 91% seen once. This specimen consisted of peripheral blood, obtained in a trial of Ad26.COV2.S vaccine versus placebo. These receptors were taken from a person aged 18 to 59 who received the Ad26.COV2.S COVID-19 vaccine or a placebo. The CDR3 runs from the conserved cysteine through the conserved F or W. The D gene is left open where the match is weak. Rows give clone size only sometimes, using once, few, many, or a class for an expanded clone.

D gene | J gene | V gene | clone size | CDR3 protein | CDR3 DNA
TRBD1 | TRBJ1-1 | TRBV10-3 | once | CAISWDRDTEAFF | TGTGCCATCAGTTGGGACAGGGACACTGAAGCTTTCTTT
. | TRBJ2-7 | TRBV11-2 | few | CASSVEAQPHYEQYF | TGTGCCAGCAGCGTGGAGGCTCAGCCACACTACGAGCAGTACTTC
. | TRBJ1-6 | TRBV5-5 | . | CASRPPGREVGSPLHF | TGTGCCAGCAGACCCCCTGGCCGGGAGGTCGGTTCACCCCTCCACTTT
. | TRBJ2-7 | TRBV5-5 | . | CASSLAQPPGFEQYF | TGTGCCAGCAGCTTGGCCCAGCCCCCTGGTTTCGAGCAGTACTTC
. | TRBJ1-5 | TRBV10-3 | few | CAIGSNQPQHF | TGTGCCATCGGTAGCAATCAGCCCCAGCATTTT
TRBD2 | TRBJ2-6 | TRBV28 | . | CASRTGGSGANVLTF | TGTGCCAGCAGAACCGGGGGGTCTGGGGCCAACGTCCTGACTTTC
. | TRBJ2-3 | TRBV4-1 | . | CASSQGSHSSSTDTQYF | TGCGCCAGCAGCCAAGGCTCCCATTCCTCTAGCACAGATACGCAGTATTTT
TRBD1 | TRBJ2-7 | TRBV4-2 | . | CASSQDLGTGGHEQYF | TGTGCCAGCAGCCAAGATCTAGGGACAGGGGGGCACGAGCAGTACTTC
TRBD1 | TRBJ1-1 | TRBV7-3 | . | CASSAGTAQETGAFF | TGTGCCAGCAGCGCCGGGACAGCACAAGAGACGGGGGCTTTCTTT
. | TRBJ2-3 | TRBV6-1 | . | CASNEWGGRTDTQYF | TGTGCCAGCAATGAATGGGGGGGCCGCACAGATACGCAGTATTTT
. | TRBJ1-1 | TRBV5-1 | . | CASSLDGPTNTEAFF | TGCGCCAGCAGCTTGGATGGCCCGACGAACACTGAAGCTTTCTTT
. | TRBJ2-2 | TRBV18 | few | CASTASLGELFF | TGTGCCAGCACAGCGTCCCTCGGGGAGCTGTTTTTT
TRBD1 | TRBJ1-5 | TRBV6-5 | . | CASSFDRDEPQHF | TGTGCCAGCAGTTTCGACAGGGATGAGCCCCAGCATTTT
TRBD1 | TRBJ1-1 | TRBV6-1 | . | CASSVTGQGTVMNTEAFF | TGTGCCAGCAGTGTCACCGGACAGGGGACCGTTATGAACACTGAAGCTTTCTTT
. | TRBJ2-1 | TRBV9 | . | CASSSTGESGNEQFF | TGTGCCAGCAGCAGTACGGGGGAGTCCGGCAATGAGCAGTTCTTC
. | TRBJ2-2 | TRBV6-5 | . | CASSSPTTSNTGELFF | TGTGCCAGCAGTTCACCGACAACTTCGAACACCGGGGAGCTGTTTTTT